This entry lists 27 T cell receptor beta chains sequenced from one sample in a study of regulatory T cells in long-lasting Graves disease. Time point described: persistent/refractory GD, antithyroid drugs over 5 years with positive TRAb. PBMCs were the source of the RNA used for TCR sequencing. The TCR beta library used iRepertoire HTBI primers with Arm-PCR amplification of CDR3. TCRdb recomputed calls from the multiplex PCR reads with MiXCR, one row per CDR3 protein. The sample lists roughly 400,000 distinct CDR3 sequences, less than 25% occurring once. The source material was peripheral blood mononuclear cells (PBMCs), sampled when the disease was refractory, from a patient treated with antithyroid drugs. Receptors originate from a female donor with Graves disease.

This clonotype was observed many times. The genes are TRBV7-2 and TRBJ2-5; 7 bases align to TRBD1. Germline-derived CDR1 and CDR2 are SGHTA and FQGNSA. Germline trimming cut 5 bases from V and 5 bases from J; bases unmatched to any gene: 5. The CDR3 has 13 amino acids. In DNA, the CDR3 is TGTGCCAGCAGCCCAGACAGGGCTGAGACCCAGTACTTC. This codes for CASSPDRAETQYF.

This clonotype came up many times. This chain connects TRBV6-9 to TRBJ2-7; D not certain. Trimming left V 3 bases short and J 5 bases short, with 14 bases between. Per the germline V gene, CDR1 is MNHGY and CDR2 is SVAAGI. CDR3 length equals 14 residues. The CDR3 nucleotides read TGTGCCAGCAGTTACGGGCAGGACCCCCACGAGCAGTACTTC. It yields the protein CASSYGQDPHEQYF.

The genes are TRBV6-5 and TRBJ2-2; unclear D gene. V was pared by 4 bases and J by 2 bases, with 11 bases between. Germline lookup yields CDR1 MNHEY and CDR2 SVGAGI. The length of the CDR3 is 15 residues. DNA of the CDR3: TGTGCCAGCAGTTCTTTAAAAGACAACACCGGGGAGCTGTTTTTT. Its protein is CASSSLKDNTGELFF.

This clonotype was detected ten times or more. CDR3 bases: TGTGCCAGCAGTTTCCCCGTGGGAGTGGCTGCTGGGGCCAACGTCCTGACTTTC. As protein: CASSFPVGVAAGANVLTF. This chain connects TRBV28 to TRBJ2-6; tentative D call: TRBD2 (5 bases). The germline V and J ends were trimmed by 3 bases and 2 bases, with 17 bases remaining between them. This CDR3 region has 18 residues. Germline V lookup: CDR1 MDHEN, CDR2 SYDVKM.

In this sample, this clonotype turned up many times. The rearrangement joins TRBV12-3 or TRBV12-4 to TRBJ2-7; 9 bases match TRBD1. The junction had 4 bases not matched to a gene; V was cut back by 6 bases and J by 1 base. CDR3 length equals 14 residues. CDR3 in DNA: TGTGCCAGCAGAGGGACAGGGCATTCCTACGAGCAGTACTTC. Its translation: CASRGTGHSYEQYF.

A word on this clonotype: Given a much more abundant clone one base away, this may be a read error. The V gene is TRBV7-2, the J gene TRBJ2-7, with 10 bases lining up with TRBD2. The length of the CDR3 is 18 residues. Looked up from germline, CDR1 is SGHTA and CDR2 is FQGNSA. CDR3 sequence: CASSPRGSGRALWYERYF. The DNA of the CDR3 is TGTGCCAGCAGCCCGCGGGGGAGCGGGAGGGCCCTTTGGTACGAGCGGTACTTC.

This clonotype was seen a handful of times. The V call is TRBV10-3, the J call TRBJ1-6, with a tentative D call TRBD1 (6 bases). Per germline, CDR1 ENHRY and CDR2 SYGVKD. This CDR3 is built from 15 residues. Between the trimmed V and J ends, which lost 10 bases and 0 bases, there was a span of 13 bases. The CDR3 nucleotides are TGTGCCACACAGGGAGATTTCTCCTATAATTCACCCCTCCACTTT. It encodes CATQGDFSYNSPLHF.

This clonotype appeared a few times. This chain joins TRBV30 and TRBJ1-2; the D gene is possibly TRBD1 (6 bases). Germline V gene lookup returns CDR1 GTSNPN and CDR2 SVGIG (reference sequence). The CDR3 loop spans 13 amino acids. Between the trimmed V and J ends, which lost 2 bases and 7 bases, there was a span of 14 bases. For the CDR3, the DNA is TGTGCCTGGAGTTTCCAGGGGCTCGGTGGCTACACCTTC. This encodes CAWSFQGLGGYTF. Supplemented by reference TRBV30 and TRBJ1-2, the full variable domain reads SQTIHQWPATLVQPVGSPLSLECTVEGTSNPNLYWYRQAAGRGLQLLFYSVGIGQISSEVPQNLSASRPQDRQFILSSKKLLLSDSGFYLCAWSFQGLGGYTFGSGTRLTVV.

This sequence joins TRBV6-1 and TRBJ2-2; D unclear. Germline lookup yields CDR1 MNHNS and CDR2 SASEGT. With 5 bases removed from V and 5 bases from J, the gap between germline ends came to 12 bases. The CDR3 has 14 residues. The CDR3 here is CASSLGPPTGELFF. For the CDR3, the DNA is TGTGCCAGCAGTCTCGGGCCTCCTACCGGGGAGCTGTTTTTT.

CDR3 amino acids: CASSSHSTSGSRTDTQYF. CDR3 sequence (DNA): TGTGCCAGCAGCTCCCACTCGACTAGCGGCTCTCGCACAGATACGCAGTATTTT. The chain employs TRBV7-9 and TRBJ2-3, with 9 bases fitting TRBD2. The CDR3 is 18 amino acids. Germline V gene data show CDR1 as SEHNR and CDR2 as FQNEAQ (reference sequence). After removal of 4 bases from V and 1 base from J, the junction contained 12 bases not matched to a gene.

On this clonotype itself: One base away lies a much larger clone, so this may be a sequencing read error. The V call is TRBV28, the J call TRBJ2-5; TRBD1 matches 7 bases. Trimming removed 5 bases from V and 5 bases from J; junction bases left unmatched: 11. The CDR3 covers 15 residues. Germline V lookup: CDR1 MDHEN, CDR2 SYDVKM. This CDR3 is CASSPQTGIEETQYF. CDR3 coding DNA: TGTGCCAGCAGTCCCCAGACAGGGATTGAGGAGACCCAGTACTTC.

This chain links TRBV2 with TRBJ2-5, with a tentative D call TRBD1 (6 bases). This CDR3 spans 15 amino acids. V was pared by 2 bases and J by 5 bases, with 15 bases between. Germline CDR1 and CDR2: SNHLY and FYNNEI. The CDR3 spells CASSESPAGVETQYF. CDR3 bases: TGTGCCAGCAGTGAAAGCCCGGCAGGGGTGGAGACCCAGTACTTC. The full variable domain, completed using reference TRBV2 and TRBJ2-5, is EPEVTQTPSHQVTQMGQEVILRCVPISNHLYFYWYRQILGQKVEFLVSFYNNEISEKSEIFDDQFSVERPDGSNFTLKIRSTKLEDSAMYFCASSESPAGVETQYFGPGTRLLVL.

The V gene is TRBV7-2, the J gene TRBJ2-2; TRBD2 matches at 11 bases. This CDR3 is built from 18 residues. Germline V gives CDR1 SGHTA, CDR2 FQGNSA. The J segment lost 7 bases and the V segment lost 5 bases, leaving 15 bases of the junction unmatched. The CDR3 sequence is CASSAFLAGGPSGGELFF. CDR3 coding DNA: TGTGCCAGCAGCGCCTTCCTAGCGGGAGGCCCCAGTGGCGGGGAGCTGTTTTTT.

V usage is TRBV4-3 and J usage is TRBJ2-7; D is unresolved. The germline V gene encodes CDR1 LGHNA and CDR2 YSLEER. The CDR3 is 13 residues long. V was shortened by 0 bases and J by 4 bases, with 7 bases between the two germline ends. The CDR3: CASSQERGYEQYF. The CDR3 DNA follows: TGCGCCAGCAGCCAAGAGCGAGGTTACGAGCAGTACTTC.

This chain connects TRBV5-1 to TRBJ2-3; the D is unclear. The CDR3 consists of 18 residues. Germline V lookup: CDR1 SGHRS, CDR2 YFSETQ. V was shortened by 4 bases and J by 6 bases, with 27 bases between the two germline ends. The CDR3 sequence: CASSATLHGVGAHDTQYF. As DNA, the CDR3 is TGCGCCAGCAGCGCCACCCTGCACGGTGTTGGAGCACACGATACGCAGTATTTT.

The chain employs TRBV7-9 and TRBJ2-7; either TRBD1 or TRBD2 may fit D (6 bases each). With 1 base removed from V and 4 bases from J, the gap between germline ends came to 17 bases. From germline, CDR1 is SEHNR and CDR2 FQNEAQ (reference sequence). The CDR3 length is 16 residues. The CDR3 coding sequence is TGTGCCAGCAGCTTAGTTTCTTGGAGGGGGACATACGAGCAGTACTTC. Its translation: CASSLVSWRGTYEQYF.

The chain employs TRBV29-1 and TRBJ2-2; tentatively, D is TRBD2 (7 bases). CDR1 and CDR2 from the germline V gene are SQVTM and ANQGSEA. Trimming removed 2 bases at V and 4 bases at J, with 11 bases between. This CDR3 is 14 amino acids long. CDR3 sequence (DNA): TGCAGCGTTGAATTGGGGGGGCCCACCGGGGAGCTGTTTTTT. This gives the protein CSVELGGPTGELFF.

This chain links TRBV14 with TRBJ1-2; 11 positions agree with TRBD1. In germline, CDR1 is SGHDN, CDR2 FVKESK. Germline trimming cut 4 bases from V and 8 bases from J; bases unmatched to any gene: 12. CDR3 length: 16 amino acids. The CDR3 bases are TGTGCCAGCAGCCCTAGACCCGGACAGGGGGCAGAGGGCTACACCTTC. It encodes CASSPRPGQGAEGYTF.

V is TRBV6-1 and J is TRBJ2-2; D remains unclear. CDR1 is MNHNS and CDR2 is SASEGT in the germline V gene. The V and J ends lost 2 bases and 7 bases respectively, with 17 bases between them. The CDR3 contains 16 residues. CDR3 in amino acids: CASSEYGSSRGGELFF. The DNA of the CDR3 is TGTGCCAGCAGTGAATACGGTTCAAGTCGCGGCGGGGAGCTGTTTTTT.

The genes are TRBV6-2 or TRBV6-3 and TRBJ2-7; D is unresolved. The CDR3 runs to 12 residues. The germline gives CDR1 MNHEY, CDR2 SVGEGT. Trimming took 7 bases from V and 9 from J, leaving 16 bases between them. CDR3 sequence: CASKTITGLQYF. Written as DNA, the CDR3 is TGTGCCAGCAAAACGATAACGGGTTTGCAGTACTTC.

V usage is TRBV4-1 and J usage is TRBJ2-7; 7 bases match TRBD2. This CDR3 spans 16 amino acids. CDR1 is MGHRA and CDR2 is YSYEKL in the germline V gene. The J segment lost 3 bases and the V segment lost 1 base, leaving 9 bases of the junction unmatched. In DNA, the CDR3 is TGCGCCAGCAGCCAAGTGACTAGCCAAAGAAGCTACGAGCAGTACTTC. Translating gives CASSQVTSQRSYEQYF.

In its sample, this clonotype was seen many times. The V call is TRBV12-3 or TRBV12-4, the J call TRBJ2-6; the D is unclear. Trimming removed 4 bases at V and 0 bases at J, with 7 bases between. CDR3 size: 15 residues. CDR3 in DNA: TGTGCCAGCAGTTCAGGCTCCTCTGGGGCCAACGTCCTGACTTTC. This codes for CASSSGSSGANVLTF.

V usage is TRBV29-1 and J usage is TRBJ2-2; TRBD1 matches 10 bases. V lost 2 bases and J lost 7; bases outside the gene matches: 4. This CDR3 spans 14 amino acids. Germline-derived CDR1 and CDR2 are SQVTM and ANQGSEA. CDR3 sequence reads: CSVELTGGGGELFF. In DNA form, the CDR3 reads TGCAGCGTTGAACTGACAGGGGGCGGCGGGGAGCTGTTTTTT.

This clonotype turned up a few times. The chain is built from TRBV20-1 and TRBJ2-7, with 12 bases lining up with TRBD2. The CDR3 spans 16 residues. The V segment lost 3 bases and the J segment 1 base; nucleotides outside the gene matches: 7. Germline-derived CDR1 and CDR2 are DFQATT and SNEGSKA (reference sequence). CDR3 residues: CSARRGLAGLSYEQYF. CDR3 coding DNA: TGCAGTGCTAGGAGGGGACTAGCGGGCCTTTCCTACGAGCAGTACTTC.

This clonotype was counted many times. This chain links TRBV6-1 with TRBJ1-6; D gene unclear. The CDR3 is made up of 14 amino acids. V was clipped by 7 bases and J by 7 bases, with 14 bases between them. The germline CDR1 and CDR2 sequences are MNHNS and SASEGT. Written as DNA, the CDR3 is TGTGCCAGCACGAGTTATCAGCCGAATTCACCCCTCCACTTT. Encoded protein: CASTSYQPNSPLHF.

The CDR3 sequence is CASSFTGAPPYNEQFF. CDR3 bases: TGCGCCAGCAGCTTCACCGGGGCTCCACCCTACAATGAGCAGTTCTTC. The rearrangement uses TRBV5-1 and TRBJ2-1; D is perhaps TRBD1 or TRBD2 (5 bases each). V was pared by 2 bases and J by 2 bases, with 14 bases between. The germline V gene encodes CDR1 SGHRS and CDR2 YFSETQ. This CDR3 has 16 amino acids.

This clonotype was counted many times. The chain is built from TRBV6-1 and TRBJ1-2; perhaps TRBD1 as D (6 bases). Trimming cost V 2 bases and J 8 bases, with 15 bases left between them. CDR3 length: 14 amino acids. The germline CDR1 and CDR2 sequences are MNHNS and SASEGT. CDR3 nucleotides: TGTGCCAGCAGTGAAATGACACAGGGATGGGGCTACACCTTC. As protein: CASSEMTQGWGYTF.